This TCR beta chain comes out of a study of T cells after yellow fever vaccination. Study results and limitations: Almost none of the vaccine-responding clonotypes turned up in sorted memory subsets on day 0, the data showed. The booster response re-showed most primary clones: around 95% CD4, approximately 90% CD8. The study noted that FACS-sorted repertoires could contain abundant clonotypes contaminating from the bulk population.

The CDR3 is 16 residues long. Germline V gives CDR1 SGHKS, CDR2 YYEKEE (reference sequence). The V end lost 0 bases, the J end lost 2 bases, and 12 bases lay between the germline ends. TCRdb re-derived calls from the 5' RACE reads in MiXCR, one entry per CDR3 protein. The sample has 4,500 to 6,000 distinct CDR3 sequences, 5.5% to 8% seen once. This clonotype has a count of ten or more. The sequence came from a man between 18 and 35 years old who received the YFV17D yellow fever vaccine. V and J are TRBV5-5 and TRBJ2-4; the D gene could be TRBD1 or TRBD2 (5 bases each). The sequencing used PBMCs, either bulk or a sorted T-cell subset (CD4+, CD8+, memory, or dextramer-sorted; not recorded which), collected approximately 16 days after the first yellow fever vaccination. The CDR3 loop is CASSLAWGSTKNIQYF. The DNA for the CDR3 is TGTGCCAGCAGCTTGGCTTGGGGGTCAACCAAAAACATTCAGTACTTC.